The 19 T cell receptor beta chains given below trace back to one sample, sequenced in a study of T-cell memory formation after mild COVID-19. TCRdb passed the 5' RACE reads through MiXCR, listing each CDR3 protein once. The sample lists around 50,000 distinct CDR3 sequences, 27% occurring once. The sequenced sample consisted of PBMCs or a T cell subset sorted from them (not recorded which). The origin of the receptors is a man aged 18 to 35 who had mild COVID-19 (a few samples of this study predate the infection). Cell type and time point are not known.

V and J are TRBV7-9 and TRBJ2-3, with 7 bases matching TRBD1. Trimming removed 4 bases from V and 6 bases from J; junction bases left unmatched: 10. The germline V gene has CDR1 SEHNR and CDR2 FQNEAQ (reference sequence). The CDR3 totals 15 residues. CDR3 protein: CASSSRLDRLDTQYF. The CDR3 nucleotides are TGTGCCAGCAGCTCCCGACTGGACAGGCTCGATACGCAGTATTTT.

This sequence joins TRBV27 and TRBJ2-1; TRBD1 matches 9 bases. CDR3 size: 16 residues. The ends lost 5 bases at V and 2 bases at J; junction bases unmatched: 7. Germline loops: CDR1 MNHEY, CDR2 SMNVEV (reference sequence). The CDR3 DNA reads TGTGCCAGCAGTCCCCCCCGGACAGGGGCCTACAATGAGCAGTTCTTC. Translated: CASSPPRTGAYNEQFF.

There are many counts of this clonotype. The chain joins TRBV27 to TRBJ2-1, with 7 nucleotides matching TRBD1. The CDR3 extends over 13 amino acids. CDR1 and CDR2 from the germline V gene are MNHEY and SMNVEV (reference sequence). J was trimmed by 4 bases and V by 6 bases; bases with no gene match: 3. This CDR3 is CASSQTGYNEQFF. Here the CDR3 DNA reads TGTGCCAGCAGCCAGACAGGGTACAATGAGCAGTTCTTC.

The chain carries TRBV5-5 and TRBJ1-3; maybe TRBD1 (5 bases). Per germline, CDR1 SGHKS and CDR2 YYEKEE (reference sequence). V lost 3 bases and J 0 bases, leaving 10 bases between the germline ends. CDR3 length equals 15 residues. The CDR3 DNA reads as TGTGCCAGCAGCTGGGGGGAGACCTCTGGAAACACCATATATTTT. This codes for CASSWGETSGNTIYF.

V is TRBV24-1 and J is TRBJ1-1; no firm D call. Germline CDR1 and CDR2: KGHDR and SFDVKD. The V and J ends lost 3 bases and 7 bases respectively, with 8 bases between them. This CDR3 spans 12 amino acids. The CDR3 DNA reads TGTGCCACCAGTGATGGTCTAGGTGAAGCTTTCTTT. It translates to CATSDGLGEAFF.

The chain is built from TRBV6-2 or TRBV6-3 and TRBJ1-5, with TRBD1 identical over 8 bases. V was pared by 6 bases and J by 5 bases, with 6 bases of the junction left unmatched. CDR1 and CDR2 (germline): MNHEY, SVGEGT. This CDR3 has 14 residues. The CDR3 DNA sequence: TGTGCCAGCAGAACCGACAGGGGATATCAGCCCCAGCATTTT. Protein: CASRTDRGYQPQHF.

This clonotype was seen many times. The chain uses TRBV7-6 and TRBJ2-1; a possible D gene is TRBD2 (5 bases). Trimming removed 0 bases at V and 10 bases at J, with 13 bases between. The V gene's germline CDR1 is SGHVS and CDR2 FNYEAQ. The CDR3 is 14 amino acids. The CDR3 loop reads CASSLALGSGEQFF. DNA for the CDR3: TGTGCCAGCAGCTTAGCCCTAGGGTCGGGAGAGCAGTTCTTC.

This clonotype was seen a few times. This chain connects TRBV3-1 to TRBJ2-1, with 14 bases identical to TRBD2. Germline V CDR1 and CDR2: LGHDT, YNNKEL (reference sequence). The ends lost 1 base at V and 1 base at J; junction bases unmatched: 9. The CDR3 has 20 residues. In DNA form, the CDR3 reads TGTGCCAGCAGCCAAGGCCTGACTAGCGGGGGGGCCCCATCCTACAATGAGCAGTTCTTC. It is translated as CASSQGLTSGGAPSYNEQFF.

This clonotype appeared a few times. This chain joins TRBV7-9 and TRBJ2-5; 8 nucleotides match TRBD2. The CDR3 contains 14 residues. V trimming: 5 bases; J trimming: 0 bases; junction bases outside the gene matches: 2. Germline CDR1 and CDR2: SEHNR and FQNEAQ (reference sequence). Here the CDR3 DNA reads TGTGCCAGCAGCAAACTAGCGGACCAAGAGACCCAGTACTTC. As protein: CASSKLADQETQYF.

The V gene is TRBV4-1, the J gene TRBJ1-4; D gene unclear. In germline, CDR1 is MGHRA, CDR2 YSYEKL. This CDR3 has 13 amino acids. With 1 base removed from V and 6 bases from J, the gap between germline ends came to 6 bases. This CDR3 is CASSQVTDEKLFF. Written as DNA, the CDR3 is TGCGCCAGCAGCCAAGTAACGGATGAAAAACTGTTTTTT.

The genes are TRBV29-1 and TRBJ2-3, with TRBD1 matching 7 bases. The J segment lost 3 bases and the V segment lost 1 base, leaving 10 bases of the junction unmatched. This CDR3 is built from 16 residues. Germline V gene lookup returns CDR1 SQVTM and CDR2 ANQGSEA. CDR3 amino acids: CSVEADQGEPTDTQYF. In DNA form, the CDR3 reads TGCAGCGTTGAAGCAGACCAGGGGGAGCCTACAGATACGCAGTATTTT.

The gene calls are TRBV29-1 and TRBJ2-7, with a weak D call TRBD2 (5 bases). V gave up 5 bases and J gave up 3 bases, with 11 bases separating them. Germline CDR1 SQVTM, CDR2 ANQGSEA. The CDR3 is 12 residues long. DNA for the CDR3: TGCAGCGTTCTCGGCGAGGGCTACGAGCAGTACGTC. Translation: CSVLGEGYEQYV.

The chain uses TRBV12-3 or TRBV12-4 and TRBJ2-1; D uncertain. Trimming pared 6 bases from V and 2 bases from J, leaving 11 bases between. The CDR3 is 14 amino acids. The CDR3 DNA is TGTGCCAGCAGACCGGGCGCTCCCTACAATGAGCAGTTCTTC. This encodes CASRPGAPYNEQFF.

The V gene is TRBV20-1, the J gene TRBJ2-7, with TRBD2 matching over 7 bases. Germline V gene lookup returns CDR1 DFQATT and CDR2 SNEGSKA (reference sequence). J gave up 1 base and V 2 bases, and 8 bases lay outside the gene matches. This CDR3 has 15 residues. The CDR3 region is CSARPRTGGSYEQYF. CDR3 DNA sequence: TGCAGTGCTAGACCACGGACGGGAGGTTCCTACGAGCAGTACTTC.

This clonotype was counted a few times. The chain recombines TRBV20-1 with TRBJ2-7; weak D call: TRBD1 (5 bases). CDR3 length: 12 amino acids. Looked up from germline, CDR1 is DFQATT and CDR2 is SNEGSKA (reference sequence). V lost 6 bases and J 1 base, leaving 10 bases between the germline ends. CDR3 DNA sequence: TGCAGTGCGGCAGGGCCATCCTACGAGCAGTACGTC. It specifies CSAAGPSYEQYV.

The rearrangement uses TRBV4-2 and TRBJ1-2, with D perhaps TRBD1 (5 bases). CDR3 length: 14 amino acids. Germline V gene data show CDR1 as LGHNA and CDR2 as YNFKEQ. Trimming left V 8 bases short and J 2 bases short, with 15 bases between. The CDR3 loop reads CASSRSGDNYGYTF. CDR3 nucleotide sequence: TGTGCCAGCTCCCGGAGTGGGGACAACTATGGCTACACCTTC.

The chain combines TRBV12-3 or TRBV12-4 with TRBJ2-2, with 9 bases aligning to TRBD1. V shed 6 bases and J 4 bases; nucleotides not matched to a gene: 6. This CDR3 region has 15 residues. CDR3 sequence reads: CASRPGTGLTGELFF. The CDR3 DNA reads TGTGCCAGCAGACCCGGGACAGGGCTCACCGGGGAGCTGTTTTTT.

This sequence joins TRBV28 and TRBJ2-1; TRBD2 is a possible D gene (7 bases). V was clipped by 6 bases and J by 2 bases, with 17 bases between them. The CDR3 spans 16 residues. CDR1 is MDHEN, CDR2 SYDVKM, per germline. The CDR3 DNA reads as TGTGCCAGCAGGGCCGGAGTAGGGGGGGCCTACAATGAGCAGTTCTTC. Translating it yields CASRAGVGGAYNEQFF.

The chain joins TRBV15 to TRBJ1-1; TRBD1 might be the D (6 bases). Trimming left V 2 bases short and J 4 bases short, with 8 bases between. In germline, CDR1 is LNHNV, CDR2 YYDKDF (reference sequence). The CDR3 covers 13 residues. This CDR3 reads CATSRKGGTEAFF. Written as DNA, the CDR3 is TGTGCCACCAGCAGAAAGGGGGGCACTGAAGCTTTCTTT.